A single sample is the source of the 8 T cell receptor beta chains below, sequenced in a study of identical twins. MiXCR, applied by TCRdb to the 5' RACE reads, yields one record per CDR3 protein. The sample consists of approximately 620,000 distinct CDR3 sequences, around 8.3% of them appearing once. In addition, the sample was reused for a study of yellow fever vaccine responses in identical twins.

Sequencing was performed on PBMCs. These receptor sequences come from a woman under 30 in good health.

This chain joins TRBV15 and TRBJ2-1; either TRBD1 or TRBD2 may fit D (5 bases each). Trimming took 3 bases from V and 0 from J, leaving 6 bases between them. CDR1 and CDR2 from the germline V gene are LNHNV and YYDKDF (reference sequence). This CDR3 contains 14 residues. The CDR3, as DNA: TGTGCCACCAGCAGGAGGGGCTCCTACAATGAGCAGTTCTTC. Its protein is CATSRRGSYNEQFF.

This clonotype came up many times. The chain couples TRBV3-1 to TRBJ2-2; D tentatively fits TRBD1 or TRBD2 (5 bases each). Germline V gene data show CDR1 as LGHDT and CDR2 as YNNKEL (reference sequence). The CDR3 contains 14 residues. Trimming left V 1 base short and J 4 bases short, with 7 bases between. Here the CDR3 reads CASSQVGATGELFF. For the CDR3, the DNA is TGTGCCAGCAGCCAAGTCGGGGCCACCGGGGAGCTGTTTTTT.

There are a few counts of this clonotype. The chain couples TRBV5-1 to TRBJ1-3; no reliable D call. Trimming took off 4 bases at V and 0 bases at J, with 11 bases between the two ends. There are 15 residues in the CDR3. CDR1 SGHRS and CDR2 YFSETQ come from the germline V gene. The CDR3 DNA reads as TGCGCCAGCAGCCCGGACGGTACCTCTGGAAACACCATATATTTT. It is translated as CASSPDGTSGNTIYF.

The chain has TRBV29-1 and TRBJ2-7, with D perhaps matching TRBD1 or TRBD2 (5 bases each). The CDR3 length is 12 residues. Germline assignment: CDR1 SQVTM and CDR2 ANQGSEA. V was clipped by 7 bases and J by 5 bases, with 15 bases between them. In DNA form, the CDR3 reads TGCAGCGCTGCCGGGACCCCGGACGAGCAGTACTTC. This sequence encodes CSAAGTPDEQYF.

The chain employs TRBV5-5 and TRBJ2-1, with 13 bases identical to TRBD2. The J segment lost 2 bases and the V segment lost 0 bases, leaving 2 bases of the junction unmatched. The CDR3 covers 17 residues. Germline CDR1 reads SGHKS; CDR2 reads YYEKEE (reference sequence). CDR3 sequence: CASSLGLAGGTYNEQFF. The CDR3 nucleotides read TGTGCCAGCAGCTTGGGACTAGCGGGAGGAACCTACAATGAGCAGTTCTTC.

This clonotype showed up just a few times. The rearrangement uses TRBV20-1 and TRBJ2-7; 7 positions match TRBD1. The CDR3 totals 12 residues. V lost 5 bases to trimming and J lost 3 bases; unmatched junction nucleotides: 4. Per germline, CDR1 DFQATT and CDR2 SNEGSKA (reference sequence). The CDR3 here is CSALDRNYEQYF. In DNA form, the CDR3 reads TGCAGTGCTCTGGACAGGAACTACGAGCAGTACTTC.

Only a few counts were recorded for this clonotype. The rearrangement links TRBV7-2 to TRBJ2-1; possible D gene TRBD1, 6 bases. The CDR3 sequence is 15 residues long. Germline loops: CDR1 SGHTA, CDR2 FQGNSA. With 1 base removed from V and 5 bases from J, the gap between germline ends came to 12 bases. This CDR3 reads CASSLGTGHNNEQFF. The CDR3 bases are TGTGCCAGCAGCTTAGGTACGGGACATAACAATGAGCAGTTCTTC.

This clonotype was detected only a few times. The gene calls are TRBV4-3 and TRBJ2-7; a possible D gene is TRBD1 (5 bases). This CDR3 contains 15 residues. In germline, CDR1 is LGHNA, CDR2 YSLEER. Deletions cut 0 bases from V and 1 base from J, with 10 bases between. The DNA for the CDR3 is TGCGCCAGCAGCCAAGAGGCAGGGCTTTCCTACGAGCAGTACTTC. Translation: CASSQEAGLSYEQYF.